These 5 T cell receptor beta chains came from one sample sequenced in a study of OX40 agonist ivuxolimab in advanced cancers. Libraries were built with the immunoSEQ multiplex PCR assay. TCRdb retrieved this table from immuneACCESS and kept in-frame rearrangements only. Not all clones are present; in checked studies, unresolved V genes account for under half, and no reason is known for the remainder. This sample gives more than 50,000 clones in total; roughly 84% of them show up just once. Jointly, the top ten make up roughly 4.8% of the sample. The sequencing here drew on CD4+ or CD8+ T cells sorted from blood, taken in a trial of the OX40 agonist ivuxolimab. The receptors derive from an adult with an advanced solid tumor such as melanoma, head and neck, liver or kidney cancer.

The chain links TRBV19 to TRBJ1-5, with D perhaps TRBD1 (6 bases). The germline V gene encodes CDR1 LNHDA and CDR2 SQIVND (reference sequence). Trimming shortened V by 7 bases and J by 7 bases, and 17 bases separated the two germline ends. This CDR3 has 14 residues. The CDR3 DNA reads TGTGCCAGTATTGAGGGGAGGGGGGAACAGCCCCAGCATTTT. Protein sequence: CASIEGRGEQPQHF.

CDR3 sequence reads: CASSPREVSTDTQYF. The DNA of the CDR3 is TGTGCCAGCTCACCCCGGGAGGTGAGCACAGATACGCAGTATTTT. The gene calls are TRBV18 and TRBJ2-3, with 7 bases that match TRBD2. V lost 3 bases to trimming and J lost 0 bases; unmatched junction nucleotides: 3. CDR3 size: 15 residues. Germline-derived CDR1 and CDR2 are KGHSH and LQKENI.

The V and J genes are TRBV7-2 and TRBJ1-4, with a possible D match to TRBD1 (5 bases). Trimming cost V 5 bases and J 5 bases, with 18 bases left between them. Germline V gene lookup returns CDR1 SGHTA and CDR2 FQGNSA. This CDR3 comprises 16 residues. CDR3: CASSVTPTAENEKLFF. The CDR3 DNA is TGTGCCAGCAGCGTTACTCCGACAGCAGAGAATGAAAAACTGTTTTTT.

The gene calls are TRBV11-2 and TRBJ2-3; D is ambiguous. Trimming took 1 base from V and 2 from J, leaving 13 bases between them. Germline CDR1 reads SGHAT; CDR2 reads FQNNGV. CDR3 size: 16 residues. CDR3 in amino acids: CASSLAGWRNTDTQYF. CDR3 nucleotides: TGTGCCAGCAGCTTAGCCGGGTGGCGGAACACAGATACGCAGTATTTT.

V usage is TRBV5-4 and J usage is TRBJ1-1; D might be TRBD1 (5 bases). In germline, CDR1 is SGHNT, CDR2 YYREEE (reference sequence). Deletions cut 3 bases from V and 8 bases from J, with 17 bases between. The CDR3 covers 14 residues. The CDR3 DNA reads TGTGCCAGCAGCTATTGGGGGGGTACGGACGAAGCTTTCTTT. It is translated as CASSYWGGTDEAFF.